The rows below give T cell receptor beta chains drawn from one sample of a study of CXCR3-negative and CXCR3-positive naive CD8 T cells. TCRdb re-called the 5' RACE reads; every CDR3 protein appears as one record, without DNA. The sample holds about 70,000 distinct CDR3 sequences. Source material: naive CXCR3+ CD8+ T cells from blood. These receptors originate from a human donor in good health. Some clones in this sample may be carry-over from other donors' samples. CDR3s include the opening cysteine and the closing phenylalanine or tryptophan.

cdr3_aa: CASSKPGQGSWEQYF
v_call: TRBV12-3/TRBV12-4
j_call: TRBJ2-7

cdr3_aa: CSVEGAEETQYF
v_call: TRBV29-1
j_call: TRBJ2-5

cdr3_aa: CASSEGANYGYTF
v_call: TRBV27
j_call: TRBJ1-2

cdr3_aa: CSVEGSGYEQYF
v_call: TRBV29-1
j_call: TRBJ2-7

cdr3_aa: CASSLRLGAYTDTQYF
v_call: TRBV28
j_call: TRBJ2-3

cdr3_aa: CASSLAVGQGDYEQYF
v_call: TRBV5-1
j_call: TRBJ2-7

cdr3_aa: CASRPTASSYNEQFF
v_call: TRBV7-9
j_call: TRBJ2-1

cdr3_aa: CASSQGTVHSYEQYF
v_call: TRBV4-3
j_call: TRBJ2-7

cdr3_aa: CASSYAGAYEQYF
v_call: TRBV6-5
j_call: TRBJ2-7

cdr3_aa: CASSPTPVTVATNEKLLF
v_call: TRBV7-7
j_call: TRBJ1-4

cdr3_aa: CASSLVGVANYGYTF
v_call: TRBV11-2
j_call: TRBJ1-2

cdr3_aa: CASSSPPGGEQYF
v_call: TRBV7-2
j_call: TRBJ2-7

cdr3_aa: CSASRQLVYEQYF
v_call: TRBV20-1
j_call: TRBJ2-7

cdr3_aa: CSTRSPTVDYEQYF
v_call: TRBV20-1
j_call: TRBJ2-7

cdr3_aa: CASRSGLEQYF
v_call: TRBV6-2/TRBV6-3
j_call: TRBJ2-7

cdr3_aa: CASGLARQGLGSPLHF
v_call: TRBV7-6
j_call: TRBJ1-6

cdr3_aa: CASSDQQGLLTGAFF
v_call: TRBV9
j_call: TRBJ1-1

cdr3_aa: CAWSEGVGPDEQFF
v_call: TRBV30
j_call: TRBJ2-1

cdr3_aa: CASGLSLGDYNEQFF
v_call: TRBV12-5
j_call: TRBJ2-1

cdr3_aa: CSAREQDRTPYEQYF
v_call: TRBV20-1
j_call: TRBJ2-7

cdr3_aa: CASSLVRGGGGDAVKEQFF
v_call: TRBV7-6
j_call: TRBJ2-1

cdr3_aa: CASSLKSSYEQYF
v_call: TRBV27
j_call: TRBJ2-7

cdr3_aa: CSVAHRSLSSYNEQFF
v_call: TRBV29-1
j_call: TRBJ2-1

cdr3_aa: CASSLIAGVKDTQYF
v_call: TRBV28
j_call: TRBJ2-3

cdr3_aa: CAISDTYEQYF
v_call: TRBV10-3
j_call: TRBJ2-7

cdr3_aa: CSARGSDNYGYTF
v_call: TRBV29-1
j_call: TRBJ1-2

cdr3_aa: CASTVVGPGTDTQYF
v_call: TRBV6-2/TRBV6-3
j_call: TRBJ2-3

cdr3_aa: CASSDRRQALAGGHEQFF
v_call: TRBV2
j_call: TRBJ2-1

cdr3_aa: CASSTNPSNQPQHF
v_call: TRBV4-3
j_call: TRBJ1-5

cdr3_aa: CASSQQGSSWNEQIF
v_call: TRBV4-2
j_call: TRBJ2-1

cdr3_aa: CASSQGLAGSEQFF
v_call: TRBV7-6
j_call: TRBJ2-1

cdr3_aa: CASSLEGLTFADTQYF
v_call: TRBV5-1
j_call: TRBJ2-3

cdr3_aa: CASSLGPGGTSYNEQFF
v_call: TRBV7-6
j_call: TRBJ2-1

cdr3_aa: CASSARPGLSYEQYF
v_call: TRBV6-5
j_call: TRBJ2-7

cdr3_aa: CSVELRGINYGYTF
v_call: TRBV29-1
j_call: TRBJ1-2

cdr3_aa: CATSRDQGSSYEQYF
v_call: TRBV15
j_call: TRBJ2-7

cdr3_aa: CASSGGGYNEQFF
v_call: TRBV9
j_call: TRBJ2-1

cdr3_aa: CASSMGAYEQYF
v_call: TRBV19
j_call: TRBJ2-7

cdr3_aa: CSVESSGVYNEQFF
v_call: TRBV29-1
j_call: TRBJ2-1

cdr3_aa: CASSLLTRDEAFF
v_call: TRBV27
j_call: TRBJ1-1

cdr3_aa: CASSLVLGSTEAFF
v_call: TRBV7-9
j_call: TRBJ1-1

cdr3_aa: CASSAEAGGAGNEQFF
v_call: TRBV9
j_call: TRBJ2-1

cdr3_aa: CASSGDLLRGYNEQFF
v_call: TRBV9
j_call: TRBJ2-1

cdr3_aa: CASSFGMGYEQYF
v_call: TRBV7-6
j_call: TRBJ2-7

cdr3_aa: CSATGTSGGAFTGELFF
v_call: TRBV20-1
j_call: TRBJ2-2

cdr3_aa: CASSLLDRGPPDEQFF
v_call: TRBV11-2
j_call: TRBJ2-1

cdr3_aa: CASSSGTRSSYEQYF
v_call: TRBV28
j_call: TRBJ2-7

cdr3_aa: CASSYSNRLNYGYTF
v_call: TRBV6-2/TRBV6-3
j_call: TRBJ1-2

cdr3_aa: CASSYGDSPQETQYF
v_call: TRBV6-5
j_call: TRBJ2-5

cdr3_aa: CASSQRGLTEAFF
v_call: TRBV4-1
j_call: TRBJ1-1